This TCR beta chain was identified in a study of blood T cell repertoires in COVID-19. Whole-study context: Italy, Spain and the United States were the sources of the convalescent and acute COVID-19 samples. The cDNA or gDNA used as material had been derived from T cells, B-cell-depleted T cells, or PBMCs.

Germline values: CDR1 LNHDA, CDR2 SQIVND (reference sequence). V was clipped by 6 bases and J by 13 bases, with 13 bases between them. The CDR3 consists of 11 residues. Per the original methods: Nucleated cell number was recorded as an estimate derived from reference gene primer amplification. Data came from immunoSEQ multiplex PCR; TCRdb stores just in-frame clones and leaves some out. Clonal size and the V and J genes are those of that table, whereas D and trimming came from the DNA. The sample shows tens of thousands of clones, approximately 79% of them seen only once. Sequences were obtained from peripheral blood. This chain joins TRBV19 and TRBJ2-4; possibly TRBD1 for D (6 bases). The receptor was isolated from a man between 65 and 85 years old with acute or convalescent COVID-19. The CDR3 loop reads CASSSTGKQYF. CDR3 sequence (DNA): TGTGCCAGTAGCTCCACAGGGAAGCAGTACTTC. The entire variable domain, with the rest obtained from reference TRBV19 and TRBJ2-4, is as follows: DGGITQSPKYLFRKEGQNVTLSCEQNLNHDAMYWYRQDPGQGLRLIYYSQIVNDFQKGDIAEGYSVSREKKESFPLTVTSAQKNPTAFYLCASSSTGKQYFGAGTRLSVL.